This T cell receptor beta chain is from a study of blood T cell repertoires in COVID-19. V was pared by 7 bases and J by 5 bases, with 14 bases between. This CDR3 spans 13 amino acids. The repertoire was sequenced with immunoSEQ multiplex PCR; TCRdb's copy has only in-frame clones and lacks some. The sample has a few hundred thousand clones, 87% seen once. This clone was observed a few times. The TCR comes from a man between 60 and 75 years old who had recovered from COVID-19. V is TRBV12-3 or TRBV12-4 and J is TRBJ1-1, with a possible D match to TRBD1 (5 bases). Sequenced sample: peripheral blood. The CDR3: CASIRNGGTEAFF. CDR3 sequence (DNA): TGTGCCAGCATTCGAAACGGGGGGACTGAAGCTTTCTTT.